These 32 T cell receptor beta chains were sequenced from one sample in a study of beta chain features in type 1 diabetes. The isolated RNA, all of it, was reverse transcribed, so expressed TCRB transcripts were what got sequenced. This table comes from immunoSEQ multiplex PCR, and its TCRdb copy is limited to in-frame clones, with some not included. Here the sample spans around 150,000 clones, 63% being singletons. Their antigens remain unidentified. Findings and limits, study-wide: For Type 1 diabetes patients, all four CD4+ subsets carried TCRB CDR3s that were moderately but significantly shorter.

Material for sequencing was naive CD4+ T cells from blood. These receptors were obtained from a man aged 25 to 40 with type 1 diabetes.

This chain uses TRBV13 with TRBJ1-2; D is possibly TRBD1 (5 bases). The CDR3 runs 14 residues. Trimming removed 3 bases at V and 4 bases at J, with 12 bases between. The germline V gene has CDR1 PRHDT and CDR2 FYEKMQ (reference sequence). CDR3 DNA: TGTGCCAGCAGCTTCAGACGGGACGGCTATGGCTACACCTTC. It encodes CASSFRRDGYGYTF.

This clone was seen only a few times. This rearrangement joins TRBV14 to TRBJ2-1, with 7 bases that match TRBD1. Germline V gene lookup returns CDR1 SGHDN and CDR2 FVKESK. The CDR3 extends over 17 amino acids. The V gene end was trimmed by 0 bases and the J gene end by 4 bases; junction bases not matched to a gene: 9. CDR3 sequence (DNA): TGTGCCAGCAGCCAAGATTGGCCCGTACAGGGGTACAATGAGCAGTTCTTC. The encoded protein is CASSQDWPVQGYNEQFF. Supplemented by reference TRBV14 and TRBJ2-1, the full variable domain reads EAGVTQFPSHSVIEKGQTVTLRCDPISGHDNLYWYRRVMGKEIKFLLHFVKESKQDESGMPNNRFLAERTGGTYSTLKVQPAELEDSGVYFCASSQDWPVQGYNEQFFGPGTRLTVL.

V and J are TRBV25-1 and TRBJ1-2, with 9 bases identical to TRBD1. From germline, CDR1 is MGHDK and CDR2 SYGVNS. This CDR3 has 16 amino acids. With V trimmed by 2 bases and J by 3 bases, 7 bases remained unmatched. In nucleotides, the CDR3 is TGTGCCAGCAGTGAAGCCGGGACAGGGTCGGACTATGGCTACACCTTC. The encoded protein is CASSEAGTGSDYGYTF.

The chain combines TRBV7-9 with TRBJ2-5; TRBD1 aligns across 7 bases. V was pared by 6 bases and J by 4 bases, with 5 bases of the junction left unmatched. From germline, CDR1 is SEHNR and CDR2 FQNEAQ (reference sequence). This CDR3 is 13 amino acids long. This chain's CDR3 is CASRTGAAETQYF. The CDR3 DNA sequence: TGTGCCAGCAGAACAGGGGCGGCAGAGACCCAGTACTTC.

The chain uses TRBV21-1 and TRBJ2-7; the table's D gene call, TRBD2, was not cross checked with the DNA. TRBV21-1 is a documented pseudogene. The CDR3 is 17 amino acids. Written as DNA, the CDR3 is TGTGCCAGCAGCAAAGCGTCCGCTACCCGAAGCTCCTACGAGCAGTACTTC. As protein: CASSKASATRSSYEQYF.

Of note for this clone: The sample contains more than one DNA sequence encoding this CDR3. The gene calls are TRBV30 and TRBJ2-7; D gene ambiguous. CDR1 is GTSNPN and CDR2 is SVGIG in the germline V gene (reference sequence). The CDR3 sequence is 13 residues long. Trimming left V 0 bases short and J 0 bases short, with 6 bases between. Here the CDR3 DNA reads TGTGCCTGGAGTGTACGAAGCTCCTACGAGCAGTACTTC. It encodes CAWSVRSSYEQYF.

CDR3 nucleotide sequence: TGTGCCAGCAGCTTGGGACTGGCTAGCGTGATTCCCACAGATACGCAGTATTTT. Translated, it gives CASSLGLASVIPTDTQYF. The gene calls are TRBV7-2 and TRBJ2-3, with TRBD2 as a possible D gene (6 bases). V dropped 3 bases and J dropped 2 bases, with 21 bases sitting between them. Germline V gene lookup returns CDR1 SGHTA and CDR2 FQGNSA. The CDR3 consists of 18 residues.

The rearrangement joins TRBV9 to TRBJ2-1, with 13 bases identical to TRBD2. Losses at the gene ends were 4 bases for V and 9 bases for J; bases not matched to a gene: 16. Germline V CDR1 and CDR2: SGDLS, YYNGEE. The CDR3 is 18 amino acids. The CDR3 reads CASSPSGRGLAGKFEQFF. The CDR3 DNA reads TGTGCCAGCAGCCCATCAGGGCGGGGACTAGCGGGGAAATTTGAGCAGTTCTTC. The complete variable domain, with remaining parts taken from reference TRBV9 and TRBJ2-1, reads DSGVTQTPKHLITATGQRVTLRCSPRSGDLSVYWYQQSLDQGLQFLIQYYNGEERAKGNILERFSAQQFPDLHSELNLSSLELGDSALYFCASSPSGRGLAGKFEQFFGPGTRLTVL.

The chain uses TRBV5-4 and TRBJ2-3; D is unclear. Germline CDR1 reads SGHNT; CDR2 reads YYREEE (reference sequence). The CDR3 is 12 amino acids. Trimming shortened V by 4 bases and J by 5 bases, and 8 bases separated the two germline ends. The CDR3 region is CASSGSLDTQYF. The CDR3 bases are TGTGCCAGCAGCGGCTCTTTAGATACGCAGTATTTT.

The chain employs TRBV4-3 and TRBJ1-1, with a weak D call TRBD1 (5 bases). From germline, CDR1 is LGHNA and CDR2 YSLEER. CDR3 length equals 14 residues. V lost 0 bases and J 11 bases, leaving 16 bases between the germline ends. This CDR3 reads CASSQDHQGRRAFF. The CDR3 nucleotides are TGCGCCAGCAGCCAAGATCACCAGGGAAGAAGGGCTTTCTTT.

The chain carries TRBV30 and TRBJ2-7; 9 positions match TRBD1. Per the germline V gene, CDR1 is GTSNPN and CDR2 is SVGIG (reference sequence). The CDR3 runs to 15 residues. The V segment lost 3 bases and the J segment 4 bases; nucleotides outside the gene matches: 10. The CDR3 region is CAWSGQGPSPYEQYF. CDR3 coding DNA: TGTGCCTGGAGCGGACAGGGGCCTTCCCCGTACGAGCAGTACTTC. The complete variable domain, with remaining parts taken from reference TRBV30 and TRBJ2-7, reads SQTIHQWPATLVQPVGSPLSLECTVEGTSNPNLYWYRQAAGRGLQLLFYSVGIGQISSEVPQNLSASRPQDRQFILSSKKLLLSDSGFYLCAWSGQGPSPYEQYFGPGTRLTVT.

J is TRBJ2-1 and V is TRBV4-3, with unresolved D. The CDR3 runs to 13 residues. CDR1 is LGHNA, CDR2 YSLEER, per germline. Trimming removed 3 bases from V and 5 bases from J, with 8 bases in between. Written as DNA, the CDR3 is TGCGCCAGCAGCCAGCACTTGGACAATGAGCAGTTCTTC. Translated, it gives CASSQHLDNEQFF.

V usage is TRBV30 and J usage is TRBJ1-1; TRBD1 is a possible D gene (5 bases). Per the germline V gene, CDR1 is GTSNPN and CDR2 is SVGIG (reference sequence). V was trimmed by 3 bases and J by 11 bases, leaving 13 bases between them. This CDR3 comprises 11 residues. In nucleotides, the CDR3 is TGTGCCTGGAGCCCTGGGGGGTTGGCTTTCTTT. Translated: CAWSPGGLAFF.

The V and J genes are TRBV4-1 and TRBJ2-7; D remains unclear. The CDR3 is made up of 13 amino acids. V lost 0 bases and J 2 bases, leaving 5 bases between the germline ends. Germline values: CDR1 MGHRA, CDR2 YSYEKL. The CDR3 loop is CASSQDSPYEQYF. For the CDR3, the DNA is TGCGCCAGCAGCCAAGATTCCCCCTACGAGCAGTACTTC.

This clone showed up just a few times. The rearrangement uses TRBV29-1 and TRBJ2-6, with D possibly being TRBD2 (5 bases). In germline, CDR1 is SQVTM, CDR2 ANQGSEA. V lost 5 bases, J lost 0 bases, and 17 bases lay in between. The CDR3 is made up of 17 amino acids. The CDR3 DNA is TGCAGCGTTTGGACTCCCACGTCCTCCTCTGGGGCCAACGTCCTGACTTTC. Protein product: CSVWTPTSSSGANVLTF.

This chain connects TRBV9 to TRBJ2-1; unclear D gene. V shed 0 bases and J shed 6 bases, with 7 bases lying between them. The CDR3 runs 13 residues. The germline V gene has CDR1 SGDLS and CDR2 YYNGEE. DNA of the CDR3: TGTGCCAGCAGCGTAGGGGTCTCCAATGAGCAGTTCTTC. It yields the protein CASSVGVSNEQFF.

The V gene is TRBV29-1, the J gene TRBJ2-1; D not resolved. In germline, CDR1 is SQVTM, CDR2 ANQGSEA. Trimming cost V 5 bases and J 0 bases, with 5 bases left between them. CDR3 size: 12 residues. CDR3 loop: CSVRLSYNEQFF. DNA of the CDR3: TGCAGCGTTAGACTCTCCTACAATGAGCAGTTCTTC.

This rearrangement joins TRBV14 to TRBJ2-7, with 7 nucleotides matching TRBD1. The CDR3 length is 14 residues. V dropped 1 base and J dropped 8; count of bases not matched to a gene: 8. The germline V gene encodes CDR1 SGHDN and CDR2 FVKESK. CDR3 nucleotides: TGTGCCAGCAGCCAAGTTAGTGGGACAGAGAAGCAGTACTTC. Its translation: CASSQVSGTEKQYF.

The CDR3 sequence is CASIFIADTQYF. CDR3 in DNA: TGCGCCAGCATCTTTATTGCAGATACGCAGTATTTT. The J gene is TRBJ2-3, the V gene TRBV23-1; no clear D. TRBV23-1 is marked as an open reading frame, function uncertain. The V gene lost 7 bases and the J gene lost 4 bases, with 9 bases spanning the gap. This CDR3 is 12 amino acids long.

The chain joins TRBV7-2 to TRBJ2-7; TRBD2 matches at 10 bases. Germline V gene sequence: CDR1 SGHTA, CDR2 FQGNSA. V lost 3 bases to trimming and J lost 0 bases; unmatched junction nucleotides: 5. The CDR3 extends over 16 amino acids. This CDR3 reads CASSFPSGGSSYEQYF. DNA of the CDR3: TGTGCCAGCAGCTTCCCTAGCGGGGGAAGCTCCTACGAGCAGTACTTC.

A few counts support this clone. J is TRBJ1-2 and V is TRBV30; 12 bases are a match to TRBD1. J lost 6 bases, V lost 1 base, and 12 bases had no gene match. The CDR3 spans 17 residues. Germline values: CDR1 GTSNPN, CDR2 SVGIG (reference sequence). The CDR3 sequence: CAWSGAGDRGLVNGYTF. The CDR3, as DNA: TGTGCCTGGAGTGGCGCCGGGGACAGGGGGCTTGTTAATGGCTACACCTTC.

The rearrangement links TRBV15 to TRBJ2-1; D remains ambiguous. The CDR3 covers 13 residues. CDR1 and CDR2 (germline): LNHNV, YYDKDF (reference sequence). Trimming left V 0 bases short and J 4 bases short, with 4 bases between. CDR3 protein: CATSRDPYNEQFF. DNA of the CDR3: TGTGCCACCAGCAGAGACCCTTACAATGAGCAGTTCTTC.

The chain uses TRBV25-1 and TRBJ1-1; 8 nucleotides align to TRBD1. After removal of 3 bases from V and 6 bases from J, the junction contained 9 bases not matched to a gene. This CDR3 contains 15 residues. The germline V gene encodes CDR1 MGHDK and CDR2 SYGVNS. The CDR3 DNA reads TGTGCCAGCAGTGATAGGAGACAGGGGATGGCTGAAGCTTTCTTT. Translation gives CASSDRRQGMAEAFF. The full variable domain, in which reference TRBV25-1 and TRBJ1-1 provide the parts outside the CDR3, is EADIYQTPRYLVIGTGKKITLECSQTMGHDKMYWYQQDPGMELHLIHYSYGVNSTEKGDLSSESTVSRIRTEHFPLTLESARPSHTSQYLCASSDRRQGMAEAFFGQGTRLTVV.

CDR3 nucleotides: TGTGCCAGCAGTGACCCTCCAGGGGCAGGGGAGCAGTACTTC. It specifies CASSDPPGAGEQYF. The V call is TRBV25-1, the J call TRBJ2-7; maybe TRBD1 (6 bases). The CDR3 totals 14 residues. Germline assignment: CDR1 MGHDK and CDR2 SYGVNS. The V end lost 3 bases, the J end lost 7 bases, and 16 bases lay between the germline ends.

A word on this clone: At the DNA level, this CDR3 is encoded by other sequences in the same sample as well. The chain uses TRBV4-3 and TRBJ1-6; possible D gene TRBD1, 5 bases. Germline V gene sequence: CDR1 LGHNA, CDR2 YSLEER. The CDR3 is 13 amino acids. V was shortened by 0 bases and J by 10 bases, with 7 bases between the two germline ends. CDR3 in DNA: TGCGCCAGCAGCCAAGAAAGGGGATCACCCCTCCACTTT. It yields the protein CASSQERGSPLHF.

This clone has a single count. The rearrangement joins TRBV5-6 to TRBJ1-6, with D possibly being TRBD1 (6 bases). V lost 2 bases and J lost 7, with 10 bases in between. The CDR3 extends over 14 amino acids. Germline V gene lookup returns CDR1 SGHDT and CDR2 YYEEEE. The CDR3 bases are TGTGCCAGCAGCTTCGGGCAGGGGAATTCACCCCTCCACTTT. Its protein product is CASSFGQGNSPLHF.

This rearrangement joins TRBV30 to TRBJ2-7; a weak D match, TRBD1 (5 bases). The CDR3 has 12 amino acids. Germline CDR1 is GTSNPN and CDR2 is SVGIG (reference sequence). V lost 4 bases and J 1 base, leaving 8 bases between the germline ends. This CDR3 is CAWTAGSYEQYF. The CDR3 DNA reads as TGTGCCTGGACGGCAGGGTCCTACGAGCAGTACTTC. The whole variable domain, filled in from reference TRBV30 and TRBJ2-7, reads SQTIHQWPATLVQPVGSPLSLECTVEGTSNPNLYWYRQAAGRGLQLLFYSVGIGQISSEVPQNLSASRPQDRQFILSSKKLLLSDSGFYLCAWTAGSYEQYFGPGTRLTVT.

This clone showed up just a few times. The J gene is TRBJ2-1, the V gene TRBV5-1; D remains ambiguous. Germline CDR1 SGHRS, CDR2 YFSETQ. The CDR3 contains 11 residues. V was cut by 6 bases and J by 6 bases, with 7 bases left in between. The CDR3 spells CASTQVNEQFF. The CDR3 nucleotides are TGCGCCAGCACGCAGGTCAATGAGCAGTTCTTC. The full variable domain, with the rest looked up from reference TRBV5-1 and TRBJ2-1, is KAGVTQTPRYLIKTRGQQVTLSCSPISGHRSVSWYQQTPGQGLQFLFEYFSETQRNKGNFPGRFSGRQFSNSRSEMNVSTLELGDSALYLCASTQVNEQFFGPGTRLTVL.

The chain links TRBV30 to TRBJ1-6, with D unclear. Trimming left V 0 bases short and J 6 bases short, with 3 bases between. There are 12 residues in the CDR3. Germline lookup yields CDR1 GTSNPN and CDR2 SVGIG (reference sequence). The CDR3 coding sequence is TGTGCCTGGAGTGTAGTTAATTCACCCCTCCACTTT. This codes for CAWSVVNSPLHF.

In regard to this clone: Sequence at one end of the junction differs from germline and may be a read error. The V gene is TRBV29-1, the J gene TRBJ2-3; the D gene is possibly TRBD1 (6 bases). Per germline, CDR1 SQVTM and CDR2 ANQGSEA. The CDR3 extends over 13 amino acids. The CDR3 loop reads CSVDRGSGTPLWF. The CDR3 DNA reads as TGCAGCGTTGATCGTGGTTCGGGGACACCCCTATGGTTT.

The chain is built from TRBV9 and TRBJ2-3, with D possibly matching TRBD1 (7 bases). This CDR3 comprises 14 residues. Germline V CDR1 and CDR2: SGDLS, YYNGEE. V was cut by 3 bases and J by 5 bases, with 13 bases left in between. CDR3: CASSAPQGGDTQYF. CDR3 DNA: TGTGCCAGCAGCGCACCGCAGGGGGGAGATACGCAGTATTTT.

The chain carries TRBV30 and TRBJ1-4; a possible D gene is TRBD1 (6 bases). The germline V gene encodes CDR1 GTSNPN and CDR2 SVGIG (reference sequence). V dropped 3 bases and J dropped 5 bases, with 13 bases sitting between them. The CDR3 is made up of 14 amino acids. In DNA form, the CDR3 reads TGTGCCTGGAGCGCAGACAGGAGGAATGAAAAACTGTTTTTT. Protein sequence: CAWSADRRNEKLFF. Complete variable domain (other parts from reference TRBV30 and TRBJ1-4): SQTIHQWPATLVQPVGSPLSLECTVEGTSNPNLYWYRQAAGRGLQLLFYSVGIGQISSEVPQNLSASRPQDRQFILSSKKLLLSDSGFYLCAWSADRRNEKLFFGSGTQLSVL.